A single sample is the source of the 12 T cell receptor beta chains below, sequenced in a study of cytotoxic CD8 clonotypes in ibrutinib-treated CLL. Some clones are missing from TCRdb's copy, which holds only in-frame ones; the method was immunoSEQ multiplex PCR. The sample holds some 290,000 clones; roughly 80% are singletons and the top ten take roughly 7%. The sequencing here drew on PBMCs, taken before ibrutinib treatment. These receptors all come from a human donor with chronic lymphocytic leukemia.

Notes on this clone: The identical CDR3 is also encoded by other nucleotide sequences in the sample. The V call is TRBV9, the J call TRBJ1-5; D uncertain. V lost 0 bases and J lost 3, with 4 bases in between. The germline V gene encodes CDR1 SGDLS and CDR2 YYNGEE. The CDR3 spans 13 residues. CDR3 in amino acids: CASSVGNNQPQHF. CDR3 DNA sequence: TGTGCCAGCAGCGTAGGGAACAATCAGCCCCAGCATTTT.

V and J are TRBV4-3 and TRBJ2-1; 10 nucleotides line up with TRBD2. J lost 3 bases, V lost 4 bases, and 3 bases had no gene match. Germline CDR1 and CDR2: LGHNA and YSLEER. The CDR3 is 15 residues long. Written as DNA, the CDR3 is TGCGCCAGCAGCCTGCGACTAGCGGGCTACAATGAGCAGTTCTTC. This gives the protein CASSLRLAGYNEQFF.

V usage is TRBV20-1 and J usage is TRBJ2-1; D is unresolved. CDR1 and CDR2 (germline): DFQATT, SNEGSKA (reference sequence). The length of the CDR3 is 11 residues. Trimming shortened V by 3 bases and J by 4 bases, and 4 bases separated the two germline ends. The CDR3 protein is CSARTYNEQFF. The CDR3 nucleotides are TGCAGTGCTAGGACTTACAATGAGCAGTTCTTC.

This clone was counted a few times. The chain couples TRBV2 to TRBJ2-5, with TRBD1 identical over 11 bases. The junction had 1 base not matched to a gene; V was cut back by 5 bases and J by 5 bases. Germline-derived CDR1 and CDR2 are SNHLY and FYNNEI. This CDR3 is built from 13 residues. In DNA, the CDR3 is TGTGCCAGCAGTTGGACAGGGGGCGAGACCCAGTACTTC. This codes for CASSWTGGETQYF.

This chain connects TRBV30 to TRBJ2-7; TRBD1 matches at 7 bases. The CDR3 is made up of 15 amino acids. The germline gives CDR1 GTSNPN, CDR2 SVGIG (reference sequence). Trimming cost V 3 bases and J 5 bases; bases outside gene matches: 13. CDR3 coding DNA: TGTGCCTGGAGACGAGCCGGGACAGTATCTGACGAGCAGTACTTC. This codes for CAWRRAGTVSDEQYF. Supplemented by reference TRBV30 and TRBJ2-7, the full variable domain reads SQTIHQWPATLVQPVGSPLSLECTVEGTSNPNLYWYRQAAGRGLQLLFYSVGIGQISSEVPQNLSASRPQDRQFILSSKKLLLSDSGFYLCAWRRAGTVSDEQYFGPGTRLTVT.

This clone showed up just once. An end of the junction does not agree with germline; a read error may underlie this. This chain uses TRBV20-1 with TRBJ2-5; D remains ambiguous. The CDR3 is 8 amino acids. CDR1 DFQATT and CDR2 SNEGSKA come from the germline V gene (reference sequence). The CDR3 DNA sequence: TGCAGTGCCTCCCCCTGGCACTTC. Translation: CSASPWHF.

This clone was detected only a few times. The chain has TRBV6-4 and TRBJ2-2; D remains ambiguous. V dropped 6 bases and J dropped 7 bases, with 12 bases sitting between them. This CDR3 has 13 amino acids. The germline V gene has CDR1 MRHNA and CDR2 SNTAGT. CDR3 loop: CASSPESGGELFF. CDR3 nucleotides: TGTGCCAGCAGCCCCGAGTCGGGCGGGGAGCTGTTTTTT.

This clone came up a few times. The genes are TRBV2 and TRBJ1-5; no reliable D call. Germline V lookup: CDR1 SNHLY, CDR2 FYNNEI. The CDR3 is 14 residues long. V was shortened by 5 bases and J by 0 bases, with 8 bases between the two germline ends. CDR3 region: CASSRSNSNQPQHF. The CDR3 DNA reads as TGTGCCAGCAGTCGTTCGAATAGCAATCAGCCCCAGCATTTT.

This sequence joins TRBV6-5 and TRBJ2-5; D is perhaps TRBD2 (5 bases). The CDR3 runs 14 residues. Trimming pared 4 bases from V and 3 bases from J, leaving 12 bases between. The germline gives CDR1 MNHEY, CDR2 SVGAGI. This chain's CDR3 is CASSLGSGKETQYF. Here the CDR3 DNA reads TGTGCCAGCAGTTTGGGCAGCGGAAAAGAGACCCAGTACTTC.

This clone was seen a single time. This chain joins TRBV7-9 and TRBJ2-7, with D uncertain. The CDR3 is made up of 15 amino acids. Per germline, CDR1 SEHNR and CDR2 FQNEAQ (reference sequence). V gave up 0 bases and J gave up 4 bases, with 13 bases separating them. The CDR3: CASSLAVGAKYEQYF. For the CDR3, the DNA is TGTGCCAGCAGCTTAGCGGTCGGCGCCAAATACGAGCAGTACTTC.

The V and J genes are TRBV5-6 and TRBJ2-3; 7 bases align to TRBD2. V lost 2 bases, J lost 5 bases, and 5 bases stayed unmatched. CDR3 length equals 14 residues. The germline gives CDR1 SGHDT, CDR2 YYEEEE. CDR3 residues: CASSFSPSGDTQYF. CDR3 DNA: TGTGCCAGCAGCTTCTCGCCTAGCGGAGATACGCAGTATTTT.

This clone was counted a few times. The chain links TRBV30 to TRBJ1-1, with D possibly matching TRBD1 (6 bases). Germline-derived CDR1 and CDR2 are GTSNPN and SVGIG (reference sequence). With 8 bases removed from V and 1 base from J, the gap between germline ends came to 17 bases. The CDR3 contains 14 residues. This chain's CDR3 is CAGKQGQSNTEAFF. The CDR3 DNA follows: TGTGCCGGAAAGCAGGGGCAGTCGAACACTGAAGCTTTCTTT.